This T cell receptor (beta chain) is from a study of cytomegalovirus exposure and HLA in healthy donors. Whole-study context: HLA-typed donors contributed approximately 86 million unique TCRs, which were held in an early data release.

V lost 1 base and J 7 bases, leaving 18 bases between the germline ends. There are 16 residues in the CDR3. Germline-derived CDR1 and CDR2 are SGHRS and YFSETQ. PCR amplification relied on 60 Vbeta primers (plus 13 Jbeta primers). The method was immunoSEQ multiplex PCR; TCRdb's version includes in-frame clones alone and lacks a portion of them. The sample shows about 140,000 clones, approximately 57% of them seen only once. General study findings and limits: Sequencing likely produced, as an artifact, a cluster of highly shared sequence variants.

The table lists this clone with a count of one. Its antigen is as yet unknown. Sequencing used PBMCs. J is TRBJ2-1 and V is TRBV5-1, with D possibly matching TRBD1 (7 bases). The receptor comes from a male donor in good health and CMV-seronegative. CDR3 coding DNA: TGCGCCAGCAGCTTGAGTGGCCAGGGGGGTGTGAATGAGCAGTTCTTC. Translated: CASSLSGQGGVNEQFF.